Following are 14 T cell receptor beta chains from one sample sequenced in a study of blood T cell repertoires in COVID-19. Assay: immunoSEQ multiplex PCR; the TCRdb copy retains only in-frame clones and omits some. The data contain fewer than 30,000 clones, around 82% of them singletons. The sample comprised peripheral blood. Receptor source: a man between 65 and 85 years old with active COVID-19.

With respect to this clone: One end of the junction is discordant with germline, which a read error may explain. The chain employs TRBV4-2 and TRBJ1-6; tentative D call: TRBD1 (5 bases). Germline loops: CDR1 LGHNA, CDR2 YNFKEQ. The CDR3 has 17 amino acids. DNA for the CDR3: TGTGCCAGCAGCCAAGATATCGGCCGGGGGGATAAGTCACCCCTCCACTTT. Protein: CASSQDIGRGDKSPLHF.

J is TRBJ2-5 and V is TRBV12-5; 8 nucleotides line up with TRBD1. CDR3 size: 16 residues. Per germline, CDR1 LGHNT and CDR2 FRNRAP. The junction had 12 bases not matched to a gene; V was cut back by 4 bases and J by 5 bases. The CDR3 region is CASGSSGQGSGETQYF. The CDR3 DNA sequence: TGTGCTAGTGGTTCCTCCGGACAGGGCTCCGGGGAGACCCAGTACTTC.

CDR3 region: CASSPTSGTGASSSSYNEQFF. The CDR3 nucleotides read TGTGCCAGCTCACCAACTTCCGGGACAGGGGCGTCCTCGAGCTCCTACAATGAGCAGTTCTTC. The rearrangement links TRBV18 to TRBJ2-1; 10 nucleotides line up with TRBD1. The ends lost 2 bases at V and 0 bases at J; junction bases unmatched: 16. Germline CDR1 reads KGHSH; CDR2 reads LQKENI. CDR3 length: 21 residues.

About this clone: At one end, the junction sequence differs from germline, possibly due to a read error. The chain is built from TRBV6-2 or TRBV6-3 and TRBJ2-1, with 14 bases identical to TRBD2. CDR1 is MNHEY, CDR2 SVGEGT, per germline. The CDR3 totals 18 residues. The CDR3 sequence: CASNYSGTSGGRDNEQFF. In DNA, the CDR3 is TGTGCCAGCAATTACTCCGGGACTAGCGGGGGAAGGGACAATGAGCAGTTCTTC.

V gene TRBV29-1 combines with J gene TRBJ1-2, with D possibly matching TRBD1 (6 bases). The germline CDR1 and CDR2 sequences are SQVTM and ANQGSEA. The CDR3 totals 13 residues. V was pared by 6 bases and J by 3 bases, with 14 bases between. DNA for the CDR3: TGCAGCGTGGTACAGGGAAGAGACTATGGCTACACCTTC. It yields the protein CSVVQGRDYGYTF. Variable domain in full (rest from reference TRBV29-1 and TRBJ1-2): SAVISQKPSRDICQRGTSLTIQCQVDSQVTMMFWYRQQPGQSLTLIATANQGSEATYESGFVIDKFPISRPNLTFSTLTVSNMSPEDSSIYLCSVVQGRDYGYTFGSGTRLTVV.

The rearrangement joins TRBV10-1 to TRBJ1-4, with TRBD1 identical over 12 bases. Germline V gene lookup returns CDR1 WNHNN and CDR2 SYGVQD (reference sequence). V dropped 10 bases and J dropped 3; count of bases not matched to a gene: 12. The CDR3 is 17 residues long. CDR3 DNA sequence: TGCGCCACCCCGGGACAGGGGGCTCTGCAGTCTAATGAAAAACTGTTTTTT. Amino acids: CATPGQGALQSNEKLFF.

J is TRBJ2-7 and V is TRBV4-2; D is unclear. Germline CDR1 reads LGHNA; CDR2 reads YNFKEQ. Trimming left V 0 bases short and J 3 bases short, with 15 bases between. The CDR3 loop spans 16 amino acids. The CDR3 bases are TGTGCCAGCAGCCAAGACTGGCCAGCTGCGGTCTACGAGCAGTACTTC. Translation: CASSQDWPAAVYEQYF.

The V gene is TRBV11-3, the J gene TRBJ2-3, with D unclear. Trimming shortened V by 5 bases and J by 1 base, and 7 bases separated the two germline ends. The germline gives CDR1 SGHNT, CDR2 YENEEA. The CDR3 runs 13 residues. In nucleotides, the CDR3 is TGTGCCAGCAGCCGCTATGGCACAGATACGCAGTATTTT. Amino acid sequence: CASSRYGTDTQYF.

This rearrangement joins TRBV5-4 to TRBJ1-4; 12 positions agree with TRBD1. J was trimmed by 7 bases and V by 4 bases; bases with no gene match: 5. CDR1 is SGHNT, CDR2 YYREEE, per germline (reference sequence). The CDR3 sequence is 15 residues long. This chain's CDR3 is CASSPGTGGFEKLFF. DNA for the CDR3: TGTGCCAGCAGCCCCGGGACAGGGGGCTTTGAAAAACTGTTTTTT. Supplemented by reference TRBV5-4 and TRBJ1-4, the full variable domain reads ETGVTQSPTHLIKTRGQQVTLRCSSQSGHNTVSWYQQALGQGPQFIFQYYREEENGRGNFPPRFSGLQFPNYSSELNVNALELDDSALYLCASSPGTGGFEKLFFGSGTQLSVL.

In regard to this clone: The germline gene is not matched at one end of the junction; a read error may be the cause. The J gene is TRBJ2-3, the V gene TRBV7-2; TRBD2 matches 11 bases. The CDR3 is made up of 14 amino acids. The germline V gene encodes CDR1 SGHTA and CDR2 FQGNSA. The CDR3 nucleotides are TGTGCCAGCAGGTTAGCGGGGGGGCTAGATACGCAGTATTTT. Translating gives CASRLAGGLDTQYF. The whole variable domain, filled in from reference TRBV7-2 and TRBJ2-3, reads GAGVSQSPSNKVTEKGKDVELRCDPISGHTALYWYRQSLGQGLEFLIYFQGNSAPDKSGLPSDRFSAERTGGSVSTLTIQRTQQEDSAVYLCASRLAGGLDTQYFGPGTRLTVL.

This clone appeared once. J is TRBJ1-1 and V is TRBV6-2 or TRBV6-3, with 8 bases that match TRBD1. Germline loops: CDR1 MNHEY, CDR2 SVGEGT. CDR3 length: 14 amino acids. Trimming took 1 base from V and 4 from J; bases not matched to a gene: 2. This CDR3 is CASSYWTGSTEAFF. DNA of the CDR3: TGTGCCAGCAGTTACTGGACAGGGAGCACTGAAGCTTTCTTT.

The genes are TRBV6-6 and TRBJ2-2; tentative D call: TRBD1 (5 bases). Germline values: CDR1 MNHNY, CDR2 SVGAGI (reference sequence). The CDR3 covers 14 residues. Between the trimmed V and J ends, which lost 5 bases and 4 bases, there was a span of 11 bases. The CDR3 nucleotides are TGTGCCAGCAGTCCTGACAGATTCACCGGGGAGCTGTTTTTT. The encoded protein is CASSPDRFTGELFF.

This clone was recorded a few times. CDR3 sequence reads: CASGGVKGNTEAFF. The CDR3 bases are TGTGCCAGCGGAGGGGTAAAGGGGAACACTGAAGCTTTCTTT. This rearrangement joins TRBV19 to TRBJ1-1; TRBD1 might be the D (5 bases). The CDR3 has 14 residues. Germline loops: CDR1 LNHDA, CDR2 SQIVND (reference sequence). The V gene lost 9 bases and the J gene lost 1 base, with 15 bases spanning the gap.

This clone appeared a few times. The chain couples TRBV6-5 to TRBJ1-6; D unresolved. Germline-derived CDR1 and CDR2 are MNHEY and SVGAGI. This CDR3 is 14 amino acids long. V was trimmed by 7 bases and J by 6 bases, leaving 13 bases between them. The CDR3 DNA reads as TGTGCCAGCAATAACAGAGCACTTAATTCACCCCTCCACTTT. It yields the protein CASNNRALNSPLHF.